This T cell receptor beta chain was retrieved from a study of radiotherapy plus CTLA-4 blockade in lung cancer. Study-level points and caveats: Early clone dynamics of blood T cells, plus interferon-beta, reportedly predicted response best.

This table comes from immunoSEQ multiplex PCR, and its TCRdb copy is limited to in-frame clones, with some not included. The repertoire holds tens of thousands of clones, with about three quarters as singletons. This clone was detected only once. Its antigen is still unknown. This specimen consisted of peripheral blood, obtained from a patient treated with radiotherapy plus ipilimumab. The clonotype originates from a human donor with non-small cell lung cancer who had stable disease on radiotherapy plus ipilimumab.

This chain's CDR3 is CASSPGLSLYEQYF. The DNA for the CDR3 is TGTGCCAGCAGTCCCGGACTCTCCCTCTACGAGCAGTACTTC. The rearrangement uses TRBV27 and TRBJ2-7, with D perhaps TRBD2 (5 bases). The CDR3 contains 14 residues. Trimming left V 5 bases short and J 3 bases short, with 14 bases between. CDR1 MNHEY and CDR2 SMNVEV come from the germline V gene (reference sequence).